These T cell receptor beta chains were read from a single sample in a study of T cell changes during pregnancy in multiple sclerosis. TCRdb's table, derived via immunoSEQ multiplex PCR, lists solely in-frame clones and lacks some. The profile shows about 29,000 clones, approximately 89% of them singletons. The source was CD8+ T cells from peripheral blood mononuclear cells, collected after pregnancy. These receptors were collected from a female donor with multiple sclerosis, enrolled in a pregnancy study. Each CDR3 is given with its conserved first and last residue. A D gene is named only where the DNA matches it firmly. Clone size is not always given. Where it is, it says once, few, many or a class for expanded clones.

>TRBV7-2|TRBJ2-3|TRBD2|once
TGTGCCAGCAGCCTCTGGTTGGCGGGAGGGCCCGGAGATACGCAGTATTTT
CASSLWLAGGPGDTQYF
>TRBV7-2|TRBJ1-2|-|medium-sized
TGTGCCAGCAGCCAGTACTCGGACACCGGGTATGGCTACACCTTC
CASSQYSDTGYGYTF
>TRBV4-3|TRBJ2-7|TRBD2|-
TGCGCCAGCAGCCAAGATCCGGCTAGCGGCTACGAGCAGTACTTC
CASSQDPASGYEQYF
>TRBV7-3|TRBJ2-1|TRBD2|-
TGTGCCAGCAGCCCTACAGGGACTAGTCACAATGAGCAGTTCTTC
CASSPTGTSHNEQFF
>TRBV6-1|TRBJ2-5|TRBD2|-
TGTGCCAGCAGCCTCCGGGAGGCCCATCAAGAGACCCAGTACTTC
CASSLREAHQETQYF
>TRBV11-2|TRBJ1-4|-|-
TGTGCCAGCAGCCCCGACCCGGGGTCGGCTAATGAAAAACTGTTTTTT
CASSPDPGSANEKLFF
>TRBV19|TRBJ2-2|-|-
TGTGCCAGTATAAACACCGGGGAGCTGTTTTTT
CASINTGELFF
>TRBV9|TRBJ2-1|TRBD1|-
TGTGCCAGCAGCGTAGTGGGACAGGGAGGCGATGAGCAGTTCTTC
CASSVVGQGGDEQFF
>TRBV7-9|TRBJ1-2|-|-
TGTGCCAGCAGCTTCTCCGGCGGAAGCTACACCTTC
CASSFSGGSYTF
>TRBV2|TRBJ2-7|-|medium-sized
TGTGCCAGCAGCCCCAGGGGGGAGGTGTACGAGCAGTACTTC
CASSPRGEVYEQYF
>TRBV28|TRBJ1-2|TRBD1|-
TGTGCCAGCAGTTCCCTAAAGACAGGGATCTATGGCTACACCTTC
CASSSLKTGIYGYTF
>TRBV25-1|TRBJ1-5|-|-
TGTGCCAGCAGTGAATGGGCCCGCAATCAGCCCCAGCATTTT
CASSEWARNQPQHF
>TRBV10-3|TRBJ1-1|TRBD1|medium-sized
TGTGCCATCAGTGTAAGGGACAGGCGCCCGAGGACTGAAGCTTTCTTT
CAISVRDRRPRTEAFF
>TRBV11-2|TRBJ2-3|TRBD2|-
TGTGCCAGCAGCGAGAAAGCGGGAGGGCCCTGGGATACGCAGTATTTT
CASSEKAGGPWDTQYF
>TRBV7-2|TRBJ1-2|TRBD1|-
TGTGCCAGCAGCTTAGGGTCAGGGACAGGGGGAGGCTACACCTTC
CASSLGSGTGGGYTF
>TRBV6-5|TRBJ1-3|TRBD1|-
TGTGCCAGCGGATCGACAGGGAACTCTGGAAACACCATATATTTT
CASGSTGNSGNTIYF
>TRBV4-2|TRBJ2-7|TRBD1|-
TGTGCCAGCAGCCAATGGGACAGGCAAGAGCAGTACTTC
CASSQWDRQEQYF
>TRBV5-1|TRBJ1-1|-|-
TGCGCCAGCAACAAGGAGAATGAAGCTTTCTTT
CASNKENEAFF
>TRBV19|TRBJ2-7|TRBD1|-
TGTGCCAGTAGTGCCGGGACAGGTCCTTGGGAGCAGTACTTC
CASSAGTGPWEQYF
>TRBV7-6|TRBJ2-5|-|-
TGTGCCAGCAGCTTAGCGGGAGGTAAAGAGACCCAGTACTTC
CASSLAGGKETQYF
>TRBV29-1|TRBJ2-7|TRBD2|-
TGCAGCGCCGGGGGGGACGGAGCCTACGAGCAGTACTTC
CSAGGDGAYEQYF
>TRBV6-1|TRBJ2-7|TRBD2|-
TGTGCCAGCAGAGAATTAGCGGGAATAAGGTACGAGCAGTACTTC
CASRELAGIRYEQYF